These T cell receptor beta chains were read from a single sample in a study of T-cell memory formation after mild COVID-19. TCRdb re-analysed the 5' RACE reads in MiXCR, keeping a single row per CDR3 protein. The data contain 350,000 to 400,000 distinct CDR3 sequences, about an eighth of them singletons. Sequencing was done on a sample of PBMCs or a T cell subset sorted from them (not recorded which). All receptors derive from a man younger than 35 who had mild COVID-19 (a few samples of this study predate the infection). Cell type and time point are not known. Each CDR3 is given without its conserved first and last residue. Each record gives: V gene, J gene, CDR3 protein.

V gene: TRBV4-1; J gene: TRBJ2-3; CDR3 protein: ASSQEIGLAGDSSTDTQY
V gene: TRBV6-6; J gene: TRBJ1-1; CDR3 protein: ASSYSFPYRRRLTEAF
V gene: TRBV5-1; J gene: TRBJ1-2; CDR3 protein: ASSTGQANYGYT
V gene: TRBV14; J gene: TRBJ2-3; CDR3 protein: ASSQGGGRQY
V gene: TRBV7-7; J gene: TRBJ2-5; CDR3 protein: ASSPTSGAAETQY
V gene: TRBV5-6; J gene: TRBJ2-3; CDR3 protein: ASSLLPADTQY
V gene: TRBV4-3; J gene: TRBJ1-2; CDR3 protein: ASNRVVGQAVGGGYT
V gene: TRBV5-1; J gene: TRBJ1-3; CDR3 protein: ASSRVGSGNTIY
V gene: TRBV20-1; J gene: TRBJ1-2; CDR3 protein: SASSLGYT
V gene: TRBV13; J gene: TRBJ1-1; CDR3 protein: ASSGIKDQGPPRDTEAF